This T cell receptor (beta chain) was profiled in a study of shared clonotypes between healthy human individuals. Study overall: The donors, two women and a few men, were aged 18 to 49.

The method was immunoSEQ multiplex PCR; TCRdb's version includes in-frame clones alone and lacks a portion of them. The profile shows some 2 million clones, roughly 94% of them singletons. The trim removed 6 bases at V and 3 bases at J, leaving 2 bases unmatched. The germline V gene encodes CDR1 KGHSH and CDR2 LQKENI. The CDR3 covers 14 residues. Caucasian adults living in Nashville, Tennessee, provided all samples. Sequencing was carried out using naive CD4+ T cells sorted from blood. The subset here: CD45RA+ positively selected. This chain uses TRBV18 with TRBJ1-4, with TRBD1 identical over 9 bases. The clonotype originates from a man younger than 30 in good health. DNA for the CDR3: TGTGCCAGCTCTCGGACAGGGGCTAATGAAAAACTGTTTTTT. Residues: CASSRTGANEKLFF.